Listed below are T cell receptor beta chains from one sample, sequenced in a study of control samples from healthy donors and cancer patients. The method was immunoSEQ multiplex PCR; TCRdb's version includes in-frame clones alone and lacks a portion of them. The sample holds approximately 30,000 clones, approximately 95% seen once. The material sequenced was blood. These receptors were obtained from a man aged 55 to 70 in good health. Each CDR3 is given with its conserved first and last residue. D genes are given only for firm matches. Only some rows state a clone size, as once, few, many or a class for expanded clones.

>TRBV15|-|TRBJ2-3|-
TGTGCCACCAGCCTTCCAGGGGCCCTCACAGATACGCAGTATTTT
CATSLPGALTDTQYF
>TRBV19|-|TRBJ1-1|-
TGTGCCAGTAGTGGCCCCCGGGCCCTGAACACTGAAGCTTTCTTT
CASSGPRALNTEAFF
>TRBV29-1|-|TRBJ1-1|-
TGCAGCGTTGAAGACTCGGGGGGAGCGAACACTGAAGCTTTCTTT
CSVEDSGGANTEAFF
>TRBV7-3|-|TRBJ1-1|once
TGTGCCAGCAGCTTAGATCCGGGGGGCGACACTGAAGCTTTCTTT
CASSLDPGGDTEAFF
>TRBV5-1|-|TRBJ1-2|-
TGCGCCAGCAGCCTGGATGTTTCGGGCGGGGGCCCTGGCTACACCTTC
CASSLDVSGGGPGYTF
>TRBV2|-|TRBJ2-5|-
TGTGCCAGCAAAAGGGGGGAACGGCAAGAGACCCAGTACTTC
CASKRGERQETQYF
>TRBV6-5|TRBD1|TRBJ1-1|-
TGTGCCAGCAGTCCCCGGGACAGGGGACACACTGAAGCTTTCTTT
CASSPRDRGHTEAFF
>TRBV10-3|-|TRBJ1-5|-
TGTGCCATCAGTGACGACTCAAGAGCTAAACGAGGAATCACCCTCCAGCATTTT
CAISDDSRAKRGITLQHF
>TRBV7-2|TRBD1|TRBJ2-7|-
TGTGCCAGCAGCTTAGGACAGGGCTCTTTCTACGAGCAGTACTTC
CASSLGQGSFYEQYF
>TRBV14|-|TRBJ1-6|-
TGTGCCAGCAGCCAAGAGTTCTATAATTCACCCCTCCACTTT
CASSQEFYNSPLHF
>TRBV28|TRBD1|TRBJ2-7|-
TGTGCCAGCAGCTCACAGGGGACGGGTGTCTACTACGAGCAGTACTTC
CASSSQGTGVYYEQYF
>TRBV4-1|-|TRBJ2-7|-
TGCGCCAGCAGCCAAGTCCAGGGGCGGGCCTACGAGCAGTACTTC
CASSQVQGRAYEQYF
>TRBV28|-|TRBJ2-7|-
TGTGCCAGCAGTCCAATATTCCCCTCCGGGGGTTCAAGCTCCTACGAGCAGTACTTC
CASSPIFPSGGSSSYEQYF
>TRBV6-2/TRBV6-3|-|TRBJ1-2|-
TGTGCCAGCAGTCAACAAGCTAACTATGGCTACACCTTC
CASSQQANYGYTF
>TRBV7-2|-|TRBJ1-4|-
TGTGCCAGCAGCTTAGTAACCCCCAGCCTTCTTGCTAATGAAAAACTGTTTTTT
CASSLVTPSLLANEKLFF
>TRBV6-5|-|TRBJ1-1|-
TGTGCCAGCAGTTACCCGGCCCAGTTCTTT
CASSYPAQFF
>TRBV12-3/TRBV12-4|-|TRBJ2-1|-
TGTGCCAGCAGTCGGACCCAGCGGGCGGAGCAGTTCTTC
CASSRTQRAEQFF
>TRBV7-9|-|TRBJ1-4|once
TGTGCCAGCAGCTTGGGGGGATTACGGGGTGCGACTAATGAAAAACTGTTTTTT
CASSLGGLRGATNEKLFF
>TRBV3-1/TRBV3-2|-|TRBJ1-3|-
TGTGCCAGCAGCCTTCTCTGGGGCGATGGAAACACCATATATTTT
CASSLLWGDGNTIYF
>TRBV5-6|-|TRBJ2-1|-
TGTGCCAGCAGCTTGACGGGGTCGTCCTACAATGAGCAGTTCTTC
CASSLTGSSYNEQFF
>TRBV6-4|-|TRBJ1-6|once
TGTGCCAGCAGTGACTCCTATAATTCACCCCTCCACTTT
CASSDSYNSPLHF
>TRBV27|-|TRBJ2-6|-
TGTGCCAGCAGCCCGAGATGGTCTGGGGCCAACGTCCTGACTTTC
CASSPRWSGANVLTF
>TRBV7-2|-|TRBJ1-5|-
TGTGCCAGTTCAAGCGGGGATCCTAGCAATCAGCCCCAGCATTTT
CASSSGDPSNQPQHF
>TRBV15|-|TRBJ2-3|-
TGTGCCACCAGCAGAGACCCCGCCCCCGCTAGCACAGATACGCAGTATTTT
CATSRDPAPASTDTQYF
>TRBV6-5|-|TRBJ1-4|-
TGTGCCAGCAGTTACTCCGGCACTTTTAATGAAAAACTGTTTTTT
CASSYSGTFNEKLFF
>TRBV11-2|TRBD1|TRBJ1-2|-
TGTGCCAGCAGCTCCCTAACCGGGACAGAGATCTATGGCTACACCTTC
CASSSLTGTEIYGYTF
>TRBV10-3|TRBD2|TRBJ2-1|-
TGTGCCATCAGTGTCAGGCCCTCCCAACTAGCGGGGGGCGAGCAGTTCTTC
CAISVRPSQLAGGEQFF
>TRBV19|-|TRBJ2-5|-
TGTGCCAGTAGTATAGCCGTCGGCAGGGTAGAGACCCAGTACTTC
CASSIAVGRVETQYF